One sample yielded the 17 T cell receptor beta chains listed below, sequenced in a study of tumor-infiltrating lymphocytes in primary liver carcinoma. Using a constant-region primer together with ProtoScript II reverse transcriptase, TCR beta cDNA was made from approximately 0.55 ug of total RNA. Libraries covering TCR beta were generated through three nested multiplex PCR rounds (using a slightly modified ARM-PCR). Use of TRBV1-TRBV30 forward primers with a C-beta reverse primer characterized the first two PCR rounds, which lasted roughly 11 cycles each. MiXCR, run by TCRdb on the multiplex PCR reads, gives a single entry per CDR3 protein. The data contain just over 300,000 distinct CDR3 sequences, roughly three fifths of them singletons. Blood RNA came from unsorted whole blood; germline DNA was also extracted. The source material was peripheral blood. The receptors come from a woman in her twenties or thirties with primary liver carcinoma and hepatitis B virus infection.

This clonotype showed up just a few times. CDR3 DNA: TGTGCCAGCAGTGCCGGGGGTCCCTCCTACGAGCAGTACTTC. The encoded protein is CASSAGGPSYEQYF. This chain uses TRBV28 with TRBJ2-7; D might be TRBD2 (6 bases). Germline values: CDR1 MDHEN, CDR2 SYDVKM. The CDR3 is 14 residues long. V was shortened by 5 bases and J by 0 bases, with 11 bases between the two germline ends.

In its sample, this clonotype was seen many times. This chain connects TRBV4-3 to TRBJ2-2; D not certain. V was shortened by 2 bases and J by 7 bases, with 8 bases between the two germline ends. From germline, CDR1 is LGHNA and CDR2 YSLEER. The CDR3 loop spans 13 amino acids. This CDR3 reads CASSQFIGGELFF. For the CDR3, the DNA is TGCGCCAGCAGCCAATTCATCGGCGGGGAGCTGTTTTTT.

The J gene is TRBJ2-1, the V gene TRBV29-1; either TRBD1 or TRBD2 may fit D (5 bases each). Per germline, CDR1 SQVTM and CDR2 ANQGSEA. The CDR3 contains 13 residues. The V end lost 7 bases, the J end lost 6 bases, and 16 bases lay between the germline ends. The CDR3 bases are TGCAGCGGTGAGTCGGGGCTCTGCAATGAGCAGTTCTTC. Protein product: CSGESGLCNEQFF.

CDR3 DNA: TGCGCCAGCCGGGGTATGGGGGGCACAGATACGCAGTATTTT. This translates into CASRGMGGTDTQYF. The chain is built from TRBV4-1 and TRBJ2-3, with D perhaps assigned TRBD1 or TRBD2 (5 bases each). Germline CDR1 is MGHRA and CDR2 is YSYEKL. The CDR3 has 14 residues. The germline V and J ends were trimmed by 8 bases and 1 base, with 13 bases remaining between them.

V and J are TRBV16 and TRBJ2-7; the D gene is possibly TRBD2 (5 bases). The CDR3 is 13 residues long. Germline V gene sequence: CDR1 KGHSY, CDR2 FQNENV. Trimming pared 0 bases from V and 7 bases from J, leaving 10 bases between. CDR3 residues: CASSQSQRDEQYF. For the CDR3, the DNA is TGTGCCAGCAGCCAATCGCAACGGGATGAGCAGTACTTC.

To note about this clonotype: A junction end diverges from the germline sequence, so it may reflect a read error. The gene calls are TRBV2 and TRBJ1-5, with no clear D. CDR3 length: 13 amino acids. Germline V gene data show CDR1 as SNHLY and CDR2 as FYNNEI. CDR3 sequence: CVSSEGRRQPQHF. The CDR3 coding sequence is TGTGTCAGCAGTGAGGGCCGGCGTCAGCCCCAGCATTTT.

This clonotype showed up just once. A much larger clone lies one base from this, so it may be a read error. V is TRBV6-6 and J is TRBJ1-1; D ambiguous. The CDR3 totals 15 residues. Germline loops: CDR1 MNHNY, CDR2 SVGAGI (reference sequence). Written as DNA, the CDR3 is TGTGCCAGCAGTCTCTGGACGTCGGCTAACATTGAAGCTTTCTTT. Amino acids: CASSLWTSANIEAFF.

About this clonotype: The conserved final phenylalanine or tryptophan is absent from the CDR3, which likely points to a read error. This sequence joins TRBV12-3 or TRBV12-4 and TRBJ2-5; D may match TRBD1 or TRBD2 (5 bases each). The CDR3 has 15 amino acids. Trimming stripped 3 bases from V and 2 bases from J, with 13 bases between. This chain's CDR3 is CASSFGLRGQETQYL. DNA for the CDR3: TGTGCCAGCAGTTTCGGACTTAGGGGTCAAGAGACCCAGTACCTC.

With regard to this clonotype: Since the CDR3 does not end with the conserved phenylalanine or tryptophan, this likely comes from a read error. This rearrangement joins TRBV10-1 to TRBJ2-1, with 9 bases fitting TRBD1. This CDR3 contains 15 residues. Germline V gives CDR1 WNHNN, CDR2 SYGVQD (reference sequence). DNA for the CDR3: TGCGCCAGCAGTCCGGGACAGGGTGAGGACAACGAGCAGTTCCTC. It codes for CASSPGQGEDNEQFL.

The rearrangement joins TRBV6-1 to TRBJ2-7; 9 bases are a match to TRBD2. The germline gives CDR1 MNHNS, CDR2 SASEGT. V shed 7 bases, J shed 5 bases, and the junction held 12 bases outside the gene matches. The CDR3 length is 15 residues. CDR3 nucleotide sequence: TGTGCCAGCACCCAAACGGCTAGCGGGAACGACGAGCAGTACTTC. Protein sequence: CASTQTASGNDEQYF.

Notes on this clonotype: A much bigger clone sits one base away, suggesting this may be a read error. This chain joins TRBV12-3 or TRBV12-4 and TRBJ2-2; 10 nucleotides align to TRBD2. The CDR3 has 16 residues. The CDR3 nucleotides are TGTGTCAGCAGTTTAGGGCTAGCGGGAGTAACCGGGGAGCTGTTTTTT. It yields the protein CVSSLGLAGVTGELFF.

There are a few counts of this clonotype. The J gene is TRBJ2-1, the V gene TRBV6-1, with TRBD2 matching over 13 bases. This CDR3 is 17 amino acids long. After removal of 4 bases from V and 8 bases from J, the junction contained 11 bases not matched to a gene. Germline CDR1 is MNHNS and CDR2 is SASEGT. The CDR3 DNA reads TGTGCCAGCAGTGCCGGCCGGACTAGCGGGAGTAGGGATGAGCAGTTCTTC. It specifies CASSAGRTSGSRDEQFF.

In its sample, this clonotype was seen many times. The chain uses TRBV11-3 and TRBJ2-3; D is possibly TRBD2 (6 bases). From germline, CDR1 is SGHNT and CDR2 YENEEA. The length of the CDR3 is 14 residues. The V gene lost 5 bases and the J gene lost 5 bases, with 14 bases spanning the gap. The CDR3 reads CASSPRESVDTQYF. The CDR3 DNA is TGTGCCAGCAGCCCTCGGGAGTCGGTAGATACGCAGTATTTT.

This clonotype was seen repeatedly, ten times or more. V and J are TRBV5-4 and TRBJ2-3; D remains ambiguous. Per the germline V gene, CDR1 is SGHNT and CDR2 is YYREEE (reference sequence). This CDR3 has 12 residues. The V end lost 4 bases, the J end lost 2 bases, and 5 bases lay between the germline ends. The CDR3 reads CASSRDTDTQYF. The CDR3 nucleotides read TGTGCCAGCAGCCGAGACACAGATACGCAGTATTTT.

About this clonotype: A much larger clone is a single base away; this may be a read error. This rearrangement joins TRBV29-1 to TRBJ1-1; D remains unclear. The CDR3 runs to 11 residues. Per germline, CDR1 SQVTM and CDR2 ANQGSEA. Trimming removed 3 bases from V and 4 bases from J, with 6 bases in between. This chain's CDR3 is CSVEGFTEAFF. CDR3 nucleotide sequence: TGCAGCGTTGAGGGATTCACTGAAGCTTTCTTT.

This clonotype occurred once. This rearrangement joins TRBV4-1 to TRBJ2-3, with TRBD2 identical over 12 bases. J was trimmed by 4 bases and V by 1 base; bases with no gene match: 27. Germline loops: CDR1 MGHRA, CDR2 YSYEKL. This CDR3 has 24 residues. The CDR3 sequence is CASSQVFLPTGTSGPGQTADTQYF. The CDR3 DNA follows: TGCGCCAGCAGCCAAGTTTTCCTCCCGACAGGGACTAGCGGGCCCGGTCAGACGGCAGATACGCAGTATTTT.

The CDR3: CASSSGTPIKAFF. The DNA for the CDR3 is TGTGCCAGCAGCTCCGGGACACCAATCAAAGCTTTCTTT. This chain connects TRBV5-6 to TRBJ1-1, with D tentatively TRBD1 (6 bases). CDR3 length equals 13 residues. V shed 3 bases and J shed 9 bases, with 15 bases lying between them. Germline V gives CDR1 SGHDT, CDR2 YYEEEE.